The present T cell receptor beta chain was sequenced within a study of somatic mutations in cytotoxic T cells in rheumatoid arthritis. Study details: Including V beta1+ cells that were sequenced for TCRB, some T-cell populations stained with V beta antibodies were flow-sorted at nearly 100% purity.

The ends lost 4 bases at V and 1 base at J; junction bases unmatched: 8. Germline CDR1 SGHRS, CDR2 YFSETQ. The CDR3 runs to 16 residues. Only in-frame clones appear in the TCRdb table, and some are missing; sequencing was by immunoSEQ multiplex PCR. The repertoire holds around 2,500 clones, 80% to 90% seen once, with less than 45% in the top ten. The specimen sequenced was CD8+ T cells sorted from blood. The chain couples TRBV5-1 to TRBJ1-3; 7 bases align to TRBD1. The origin of this receptor is an adult with rheumatoid arthritis. CDR3 DNA: TGCGCCAGCAGCCTGCGTAGACAGGGATCTGGAAACACCATATATTTT. This translates into CASSLRRQGSGNTIYF.